Below, 12 T cell receptor beta chains from the same sample are listed, as sequenced in a study of blood T cell repertoires in COVID-19. Only in-frame clones appear in the TCRdb table, and some are missing; sequencing was by immunoSEQ multiplex PCR. The table shows some 110,000 clones, with more than 80% occurring only once. Source material: peripheral blood. These receptors originate from an elderly woman with COVID-19, enrolled during active disease.

The rearrangement links TRBV7-9 to TRBJ2-5, with a weak D call TRBD1 (6 bases). The CDR3 has 14 residues. V was cut by 4 bases and J by 5 bases, with 14 bases left in between. From germline, CDR1 is SEHNR and CDR2 FQNEAQ (reference sequence). The CDR3 DNA follows: TGTGCCAGCAGCTCAACAGGGTCGGGGGAGACCCAGTACTTC. Protein: CASSSTGSGETQYF.

The CDR3 loop is CASSELLTGELFF. In DNA form, the CDR3 reads TGTGCCAGCAGTGAATTATTAACCGGGGAGCTGTTTTTT. The chain carries TRBV25-1 and TRBJ2-2; D unclear. This CDR3 has 13 residues. The germline gives CDR1 MGHDK, CDR2 SYGVNS. The ends were cut back, 1 base at V and 5 bases at J, with 5 bases in the middle.

The chain has TRBV7-2 and TRBJ1-1, with unresolved D. Trimming pared 6 bases from V and 1 base from J, leaving 9 bases between. CDR3 length: 13 residues. Germline lookup yields CDR1 SGHTA and CDR2 FQGNSA. CDR3 protein: CASSGLRNTEAFF. CDR3 DNA sequence: TGTGCCAGCAGTGGACTGAGGAACACTGAAGCTTTCTTT.

V gene TRBV5-8 combines with J gene TRBJ1-2; 10 positions match TRBD1. The ends lost 3 bases at V and 6 bases at J; junction bases unmatched: 2. The CDR3 is 13 amino acids. Germline CDR1 SGHTS, CDR2 YDEGEE. The CDR3 bases are TGTGCCAGCAGCTGGGACAGGGGCGATGGCTACACCTTC. The encoded protein is CASSWDRGDGYTF.

The V call is TRBV7-9, the J call TRBJ1-4, with 9 bases lining up with TRBD1. The V gene's germline CDR1 is SEHNR and CDR2 FQNEAQ (reference sequence). Germline trimming cut 0 bases from V and 0 bases from J; bases unmatched to any gene: 2. This CDR3 comprises 17 residues. The CDR3 region has the DNA TGTGCCAGCAGCTTAGCACAGGGGGCCTCAACTAATGAAAAACTGTTTTTT. This translates into CASSLAQGASTNEKLFF.

The genes are TRBV28 and TRBJ2-1; maybe TRBD2 (7 bases). Looked up from germline, CDR1 is MDHEN and CDR2 is SYDVKM. The CDR3 consists of 13 residues. Trimming shortened V by 5 bases and J by 6 bases, and 11 bases separated the two germline ends. The CDR3 is CASSGRGGNEQFF. DNA for the CDR3: TGTGCCAGCAGTGGTAGGGGGGGCAATGAGCAGTTCTTC.

The rearrangement joins TRBV9 to TRBJ2-1; TRBD2 is a possible D gene (6 bases). V was trimmed by 4 bases and J by 4 bases, leaving 12 bases between them. CDR3 size: 14 residues. Germline CDR1 SGDLS, CDR2 YYNGEE. CDR3 amino acids: CASSLGLDYNEQFF. The DNA of the CDR3 is TGTGCCAGCAGCTTGGGACTGGATTACAATGAGCAGTTCTTC. Looking up the rest from reference TRBV9 and TRBJ2-1 gives the full variable domain: DSGVTQTPKHLITATGQRVTLRCSPRSGDLSVYWYQQSLDQGLQFLIQYYNGEERAKGNILERFSAQQFPDLHSELNLSSLELGDSALYFCASSLGLDYNEQFFGPGTRLTVL.

The chain joins TRBV5-4 to TRBJ1-2; D call uncertain. The CDR3 has 12 amino acids. Trimming took 1 base from V and 4 from J, leaving 5 bases between them. The germline CDR1 and CDR2 sequences are SGHNT and YYREEE (reference sequence). CDR3 sequence: CASSLTAYGYTF. CDR3 nucleotide sequence: TGTGCCAGCAGCTTGACAGCCTATGGCTACACCTTC.

V and J are TRBV28 and TRBJ2-4; TRBD1 is a possible D gene (6 bases). V shed 6 bases and J shed 4 bases, with 13 bases lying between them. This CDR3 has 14 residues. Germline CDR1 is MDHEN and CDR2 is SYDVKM. The CDR3 sequence is CASRIRGSKNIQYF. In nucleotides, the CDR3 is TGTGCCAGCAGGATAAGGGGGAGTAAAAACATTCAGTACTTC. Looking up the rest from reference TRBV28 and TRBJ2-4 gives the full variable domain: DVKVTQSSRYLVKRTGEKVFLECVQDMDHENMFWYRQDPGLGLRLIYFSYDVKMKEKGDIPEGYSVSREKKERFSLILESASTNQTSMYLCASRIRGSKNIQYFGAGTRLSVL.

The J gene is TRBJ2-7, the V gene TRBV4-3; TRBD2 matches at 8 bases. After removal of 2 bases from V and 2 bases from J, the junction contained 2 bases not matched to a gene. The V gene's germline CDR1 is LGHNA and CDR2 YSLEER. The length of the CDR3 is 14 residues. The CDR3 region is CASSQTAGAYEQYF. CDR3 DNA: TGCGCCAGCAGCCAAACAGCGGGGGCCTACGAGCAGTACTTC.

The CDR3 reads CASSQGLAGEQFF. CDR3 DNA: TGTGCCAGCAGCCAGGGACTAGCGGGGGAGCAGTTCTTC. This sequence joins TRBV3-1 (or the pseudogene TRBV3-2) and TRBJ2-1, with 13 bases aligning to TRBD2. The trim removed 3 bases at V and 10 bases at J, leaving 0 bases unmatched. The CDR3 length is 13 residues. Germline V gene data show CDR1 as LGHDT and CDR2 as YNNKEL (reference sequence).

The table lists this clone with a count of one. This chain links TRBV7-2 with TRBJ1-3; D possibly corresponds to TRBD1 (6 bases). Germline assignment: CDR1 SGHTA and CDR2 FQGNSA. The CDR3 is made up of 13 amino acids. Trimming left V 6 bases short and J 16 bases short, with 22 bases between. CDR3 sequence reads: CASRQPGQFSPYF. The CDR3, as DNA: TGTGCCAGCAGGCAACCCGGACAGTTCAGCCCCTATTTT.